The 25 T cell receptor beta chains in this list originate from one sample, sequenced in a study of human T cells and chemical hapten exposure. Each CDR3 protein gets one entry after TCRdb re-called the RACE reads with MiXCR. The sample holds about 110,000 distinct CDR3 sequences, nearly 35% seen once. Time point noted: patch test 3, about 24 weeks after DPC sensitization. The treatment was: therapeutic diphenylcyclopropenone sensitization with weekly scalp DPC. This material consisted of whole blood, taken in connection with sensitization to the hapten diphenylcyclopropenone (DPC). The receptor set was obtained from a man aged 35 to 55 with alopecia areata. Some clones in this sample may be carry-over from other donors' samples.

Only a few counts were recorded for this clonotype. The chain couples TRBV20-1 to TRBJ1-3, with TRBD1 as a possible D gene (5 bases). The CDR3 is made up of 16 amino acids. CDR1 is DFQATT and CDR2 is SNEGSKA in the germline V gene (reference sequence). V was shortened by 3 bases and J by 0 bases, with 15 bases between the two germline ends. The CDR3 loop is CSARNVGGGSGNTIYF. CDR3 bases: TGCAGTGCTAGGAATGTGGGGGGTGGCTCTGGAAACACCATATATTTT.

The chain has TRBV7-2 and TRBJ2-5, with TRBD2 matching over 7 bases. The CDR3 is 16 residues long. V was clipped by 1 base and J by 2 bases; unmatched bases: 7. CDR1 and CDR2 from the germline V gene are SGHTA and FQGNSA. The CDR3 coding sequence is TGTGCCAGCAGCTTAGTAATAGCGGGTGGGCAAGAGACCCAGTACTTC. Its translation: CASSLVIAGGQETQYF.

This clonotype was seen a single time. The chain links TRBV27 to TRBJ2-5; a possible D gene is TRBD2 (6 bases). The germline V and J ends were trimmed by 6 bases and 5 bases, with 13 bases remaining between them. The germline V gene has CDR1 MNHEY and CDR2 SMNVEV (reference sequence). The CDR3 consists of 13 residues. Written as DNA, the CDR3 is TGTGCCAGCAGGGGGACTGCCTTGGAGACCCAGTACTTC. Translation: CASRGTALETQYF.

This clonotype was seen more than once but under ten times. This chain connects TRBV20-1 to TRBJ1-1; D not certain. Germline CDR1 reads DFQATT; CDR2 reads SNEGSKA (reference sequence). The CDR3 spans 12 residues. V was cut by 0 bases and J by 11 bases, with 13 bases left in between. The CDR3 DNA reads TGCAGTGCTAGAGATCGTGGGTTAGGTGCTTTCTTT. It codes for CSARDRGLGAFF.

The rearrangement links TRBV12-5 to TRBJ2-5; D is perhaps TRBD2 (5 bases). The CDR3 totals 17 residues. Trimming pared 7 bases from V and 5 bases from J, leaving 26 bases between. CDR1 LGHNT and CDR2 FRNRAP come from the germline V gene. The DNA for the CDR3 is TGTGCTAGTGCTCACAAGGGTAGCGAGCTCGCACCGGAGACCCAGTACTTC. This encodes CASAHKGSELAPETQYF.

The chain combines TRBV27 with TRBJ2-3; weak D call: TRBD1 (6 bases). V was cut by 4 bases and J by 6 bases, with 20 bases left in between. Germline CDR1 reads MNHEY; CDR2 reads SMNVEV (reference sequence). The CDR3 extends over 16 amino acids. This chain's CDR3 is CASSSDVGAGTDTQYF. In DNA, the CDR3 is TGTGCCAGCAGTTCCGACGTGGGGGCGGGTACGGATACGCAGTATTTT.

The chain uses TRBV29-1 and TRBJ2-3; 7 bases are shared with TRBD1. CDR3 size: 13 residues. Germline V gene sequence: CDR1 SQVTM, CDR2 ANQGSEA. V was pared by 7 bases and J by 0 bases, with 4 bases of the junction left unmatched. The CDR3: CSGTGASTDTQYF. The CDR3 DNA reads as TGCAGCGGAACAGGGGCTAGCACAGATACGCAGTATTTT.

DNA of the CDR3: TGTGCCAGCAGTTTAGCCCCGGGGAACCAGCCCCAGCATTTT. Encoded protein: CASSLAPGNQPQHF. This chain connects TRBV28 to TRBJ1-5; no reliable D call. This CDR3 is built from 14 residues. V lost 2 bases, J lost 7 bases, and 12 bases lay in between. From germline, CDR1 is MDHEN and CDR2 SYDVKM.

The V gene is TRBV29-1, the J gene TRBJ2-6; D is perhaps TRBD2 (6 bases). The ends were cut back, 7 bases at V and 2 bases at J, with 15 bases in the middle. Germline V CDR1 and CDR2: SQVTM, ANQGSEA. There are 15 residues in the CDR3. CDR3 region: CSATLGGTGANVLTF. The CDR3 coding sequence is TGCAGCGCTACGTTAGGAGGGACTGGGGCCAACGTCCTGACTTTC. Filled out from reference TRBV29-1 and TRBJ2-6, the complete variable domain reads SAVISQKPSRDICQRGTSLTIQCQVDSQVTMMFWYRQQPGQSLTLIATANQGSEATYESGFVIDKFPISRPNLTFSTLTVSNMSPEDSSIYLCSATLGGTGANVLTFGAGSRLTVL.

This rearrangement joins TRBV14 to TRBJ1-6, with no clear D. The V gene lost 4 bases and the J gene lost 8 bases, with 15 bases spanning the gap. This CDR3 spans 15 amino acids. Looked up from germline, CDR1 is SGHDN and CDR2 is FVKESK. CDR3 residues: CASSLDVRGDSPLHF. CDR3 in DNA: TGTGCCAGCAGCCTAGACGTCCGGGGAGATTCACCCCTCCACTTT.

The chain uses TRBV6-5 and TRBJ1-4; the D is unclear. Germline lookup yields CDR1 MNHEY and CDR2 SVGAGI. Trimming pared 0 bases from V and 10 bases from J, leaving 15 bases between. The CDR3 covers 15 residues. CDR3 DNA sequence: TGTGCCAGCAGTTACTCGGACGGGTCGGTTGGAAAACTGTTTTTT. It yields the protein CASSYSDGSVGKLFF.

J is TRBJ1-2 and V is TRBV12-3 or TRBV12-4; no firm D call. CDR3 length equals 13 residues. V was clipped by 5 bases and J by 1 base, with 8 bases between them. CDR3 loop: CASSLTDNYGYTF. For the CDR3, the DNA is TGTGCCAGCAGTCTAACAGATAACTATGGCTACACCTTC.

The chain couples TRBV12-3 or TRBV12-4 to TRBJ1-1, with 7 bases identical to TRBD1. After removal of 6 bases from V and 0 bases from J, the junction contained 4 bases not matched to a gene. CDR3 size: 14 residues. The CDR3 sequence is CASRRDSMNTEAFF. The CDR3 nucleotides are TGTGCCAGCAGAAGGGACAGTATGAACACTGAAGCTTTCTTT.

The chain combines TRBV6-5 with TRBJ1-1, with 7 bases fitting TRBD1. The CDR3 extends over 15 amino acids. CDR1 and CDR2 (germline): MNHEY, SVGAGI. The V and J ends lost 0 bases and 3 bases, in that order; junction bases with no gene match: 4. Here the CDR3 DNA reads TGTGCCAGCAGTTACTCCCAGGGGGGATACACTGAAGCTTTCTTT. Its translation is CASSYSQGGYTEAFF.

Worth noting for this clonotype: At one end the junction does not follow the germline gene, possibly because of a read error. The rearrangement links TRBV7-6 to TRBJ2-7; D perhaps matches TRBD1 (6 bases). CDR1 SGHVS and CDR2 FNYEAQ come from the germline V gene. The CDR3 is made up of 13 amino acids. CDR3 bases: TGTACCAGCAGCTTAGGGGGTTCCGGGGAGCAGTACTTC. Protein product: CTSSLGGSGEQYF.

The chain couples TRBV24-1 to TRBJ1-4; perhaps TRBD1 as D (6 bases). Germline CDR1 reads KGHDR; CDR2 reads SFDVKD. V was cut by 11 bases and J by 8 bases, with 29 bases left in between. This CDR3 is built from 17 residues. CDR3 in DNA: TGTGCCATCACCAACCGTTCACAGGGAATAAATAGAGAAAAACTGTTTTTT. Its protein product is CAITNRSQGINREKLFF.

This clonotype appeared a few times. The J gene is TRBJ2-7, the V gene TRBV29-1, with TRBD2 matching 10 bases. The CDR3 sequence is 13 residues long. V was clipped by 4 bases and J by 3 bases; unmatched bases: 3. The V gene's germline CDR1 is SQVTM and CDR2 ANQGSEA. Written as DNA, the CDR3 is TGCAGCGTTGCTAGCGGGAGTGTCTACGAGCAGTACTTC. It specifies CSVASGSVYEQYF.

J is TRBJ1-6 and V is TRBV3-1; a possible D gene is TRBD1 (5 bases). The length of the CDR3 is 14 residues. In germline, CDR1 is LGHDT, CDR2 YNNKEL (reference sequence). V gave up 3 bases and J gave up 9 bases, with 12 bases separating them. This CDR3 is CASSQTEGISPLHF. The CDR3 bases are TGTGCCAGCAGCCAGACAGAGGGGATTTCACCCCTCCACTTT.

The V and J genes are TRBV7-9 and TRBJ2-5, with D tentatively TRBD1 (6 bases). V lost 0 bases and J 5 bases, leaving 13 bases between the germline ends. The CDR3 spans 15 residues. CDR1 and CDR2 from the germline V gene are SEHNR and FQNEAQ (reference sequence). The DNA of the CDR3 is TGTGCCAGCAGCTTAGCGGGTCAGGGGTACGAGACCCAGTACTTC. Residues: CASSLAGQGYETQYF.

The chain carries TRBV7-2 and TRBJ1-5, with D possibly TRBD1 on 5 matching bases. In germline, CDR1 is SGHTA, CDR2 FQGNSA. The CDR3 runs to 16 residues. V was shortened by 0 bases and J by 3 bases, with 12 bases between the two germline ends. The CDR3 DNA reads TGTGCCAGCAGCTTAGCCGGGCAGGGTTCCAATCAGCCCCAGCATTTT. It codes for CASSLAGQGSNQPQHF.

The rearrangement links TRBV12-3 or TRBV12-4 to TRBJ1-1; tentatively, D is TRBD1 (5 bases). V was cut by 6 bases and J by 4 bases, with 12 bases left in between. This CDR3 is built from 13 residues. Here the CDR3 DNA reads TGTGCCAGCAGCCAGACAGCTCCCACTGAAGCTTTCTTT. It is translated as CASSQTAPTEAFF.

V and J are TRBV7-2 and TRBJ2-3; D possibly matches TRBD1 or TRBD2 (5 bases each). Germline CDR1 reads SGHTA; CDR2 reads FQGNSA. This CDR3 spans 14 amino acids. Trimming took off 5 bases at V and 2 bases at J, with 11 bases between the two ends. The CDR3 DNA reads TGTGCCAGCAGCAGAGGGGACCCCACAGATACGCAGTATTTT. This codes for CASSRGDPTDTQYF. Based on the CDR3 plus reference TRBV7-2 and TRBJ2-3, the full variable domain is GAGVSQSPSNKVTEKGKDVELRCDPISGHTALYWYRQSLGQGLEFLIYFQGNSAPDKSGLPSDRFSAERTGGSVSTLTIQRTQQEDSAVYLCASSRGDPTDTQYFGPGTRLTVL.

This clonotype was recorded many times. This chain uses TRBV12-3 or TRBV12-4 with TRBJ2-1; 9 bases agree with TRBD2. CDR3 size: 15 residues. With 2 bases clipped from V and 9 bases from J, the junction kept 8 bases outside the gene matches. The CDR3 region is CASSLKGLAGSEQFF. Here the CDR3 DNA reads TGTGCCAGCAGTTTAAAGGGACTAGCAGGATCTGAGCAGTTCTTC.

This clonotype was recorded only once. The chain uses TRBV11-2 and TRBJ2-7, with TRBD2 as a possible D gene (5 bases). The V end was cut by 5 bases, the J end by 5 bases, with 25 bases between. This CDR3 contains 17 residues. CDR1 and CDR2 (germline): SGHAT, FQNNGV. CDR3 bases: TGTGCCAGCAGCCTTGCGCCCCGGGGATCATCACCCCACGAGCAGTACTTC. Protein: CASSLAPRGSSPHEQYF.

This sequence joins TRBV27 and TRBJ2-7; a possible D gene is TRBD1 (6 bases). The germline V gene has CDR1 MNHEY and CDR2 SMNVEV (reference sequence). The CDR3 length is 13 residues. The germline V and J ends were trimmed by 7 bases and 5 bases, with 15 bases remaining between them. CDR3 residues: CASTGRGRNEQYF. In DNA form, the CDR3 reads TGTGCCAGCACGGGCAGGGGTAGGAACGAGCAGTACTTC.